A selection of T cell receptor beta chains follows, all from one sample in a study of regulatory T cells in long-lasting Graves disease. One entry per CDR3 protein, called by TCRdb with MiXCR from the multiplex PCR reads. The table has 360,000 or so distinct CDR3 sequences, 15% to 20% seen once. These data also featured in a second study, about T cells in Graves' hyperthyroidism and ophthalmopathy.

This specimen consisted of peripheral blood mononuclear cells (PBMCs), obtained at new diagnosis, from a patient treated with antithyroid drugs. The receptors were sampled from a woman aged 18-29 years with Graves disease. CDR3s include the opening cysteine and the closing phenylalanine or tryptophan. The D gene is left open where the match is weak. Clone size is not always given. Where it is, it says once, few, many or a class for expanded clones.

TGTGCCAGCAGCCAGGACAGGGGGAGAATCACCGGGGAGCTGTTTTTT	CASSQDRGRITGELFF	TRBD1	TRBV3-1	many	TRBJ2-2
TGTGCCAGCAGCCATGACACCACGAGTAGGTCCCAGTACTTC	CASSHDTTSRSQYF	NA	TRBV14	many	TRBJ2-5
TGTGCCAGCAGTTTGCTGGACAGGGGCGCGGTTGAAGCTTTCTTT	CASSLLDRGAVEAFF	TRBD1	TRBV6-5	many	TRBJ1-1
TGTGCCAGCAGTGGGCAAGGGGATCAGCCCCAGCATTTT	CASSGQGDQPQHF	NA	TRBV6-1	many	TRBJ1-5
TGTGCCAGCAGGCCGACTAGTATCTACAATGAGCAGTTCTTC	CASRPTSIYNEQFF	NA	TRBV28	many	TRBJ2-1
TGCAGTGCCGGGGACCCCACTTACGAGCAGTACTTC	CSAGDPTYEQYF	NA	TRBV20-1	many	TRBJ2-7
TGTGCCAGCAGCCTCGGGATACAGTACAATGAGCAGTTCTTC	CASSLGIQYNEQFF	NA	TRBV28	NA	TRBJ2-1
TGTGCCAGCAGCCGCGCGGGAACAGGTGAGCAGTTCTTC	CASSRAGTGEQFF	NA	TRBV7-3	many	TRBJ2-1
TGTGCCAGCGGGACAGCCACACTGACCCTGAACACTGAAGCTTTCTTT	CASGTATLTLNTEAFF	TRBD1	TRBV6-2/TRBV6-3	many	TRBJ1-1
TGCGCCAGCAGTTCCGGACTAATGGATCCCACAGATACGCAGTATTTT	CASSSGLMDPTDTQYF	NA	TRBV5-1	many	TRBJ2-3